One sample yielded the 23 T cell receptor beta chains listed below, sequenced in a study of breast tumors, draining lymph nodes, adjacent tissues. TCRdb re-called the multiplex PCR reads with MiXCR, one entry per CDR3 protein. The sample records fewer than 150,000 distinct CDR3 sequences, about 20% being singletons. Breast cancer patients provided tissue from their axillary draining lymph nodes. Sample: axillary lymph node tissue. Receptor source: a female donor with breast cancer. Some clones in this sample may be carry-over from other donors' samples.

This clonotype has ten or more counts. This rearrangement joins TRBV6-6 to TRBJ2-7; TRBD2 aligns across 9 bases. Germline-derived CDR1 and CDR2 are MNHNY and SVGAGI (reference sequence). The trim removed 0 bases at V and 0 bases at J, leaving 9 bases unmatched. This CDR3 has 18 amino acids. The CDR3 spells CASSYSNYGSGSSYEQYF. The CDR3 DNA is TGTGCCAGCAGTTACTCCAATTATGGTAGCGGGAGCTCCTACGAGCAGTACTTC.

This clonotype was picked up one time. Possible read error: a much larger clone is one base away. The V and J genes are TRBV11-2 and TRBJ2-1, with 12 bases matching TRBD2. Germline V gene data show CDR1 as SGHAT and CDR2 as FQNNGV. This CDR3 is built from 14 residues. CDR3 region: CGSSRTSGKGEQFF. The CDR3, as DNA: TGTGGCAGCAGCCGGACTAGCGGGAAAGGTGAGCAGTTCTTC.

This clonotype was seen at least ten times. The chain is built from TRBV11-1 and TRBJ2-7; 9 positions agree with TRBD1. The CDR3 is made up of 16 amino acids. V gave up 5 bases and J gave up 1 base; unmatched junction bases: 9. Looked up from germline, CDR1 is SGHAT and CDR2 is FQDESV (reference sequence). The DNA of the CDR3 is TGTGCCAGCAGCACACTTACAGGGGGCGCATCCTACGAGCAGTACTTC. It is translated as CASSTLTGGASYEQYF.

This clonotype was counted only a few times. The genes are TRBV19 and TRBJ2-6; a weak D match, TRBD1 (6 bases). Trimming cost V 6 bases and J 4 bases, with 16 bases left between them. Germline lookup yields CDR1 LNHDA and CDR2 SQIVND (reference sequence). This CDR3 region has 16 residues. CDR3 sequence: CASSELGGQGANVLTF. CDR3 nucleotides: TGTGCCAGTAGCGAACTTGGGGGCCAAGGGGCCAACGTCCTGACTTTC.

A word on this clonotype: Since a much larger clone is just one base distant, this may be a read error. The chain is built from TRBV20-1 and TRBJ1-2, with 8 bases identical to TRBD1. Germline lookup yields CDR1 DFQATT and CDR2 SNEGSKA (reference sequence). The CDR3 runs to 12 residues. The CDR3 DNA sequence: TGCAGTGCTAGGGGACAGGCCTATGGCTACATCTTC. This translates into CSARGQAYGYIF.

The sample holds a few counts of this clonotype. The chain is built from TRBV12-3 or TRBV12-4 and TRBJ2-2, with 9 positions matching TRBD2. Germline trimming cut 4 bases from V and 1 base from J; bases unmatched to any gene: 19. The CDR3 sequence is 21 residues long. The CDR3 reads CASSSTPHGASGVENTGELFF. The CDR3 DNA reads TGTGCCAGCAGTTCCACACCTCACGGGGCTAGCGGGGTCGAGAACACCGGGGAGCTGTTTTTT.

The table lists this clonotype with many counts. The rearrangement uses TRBV9 and TRBJ2-2; 7 bases are a match to TRBD1. This CDR3 has 15 amino acids. CDR1 SGDLS and CDR2 YYNGEE come from the germline V gene. V trimming: 3 bases; J trimming: 4 bases; junction bases outside the gene matches: 6. This CDR3 reads CASSGGTVTTGELFF. The CDR3 coding sequence is TGTGCCAGCAGCGGGGGGACAGTAACCACCGGGGAGCTGTTTTTT.

This clonotype occurred many times. The J gene is TRBJ2-1, the V gene TRBV4-1; perhaps TRBD1 as D (5 bases). Germline CDR1 MGHRA, CDR2 YSYEKL. The ends were cut back, 0 bases at V and 0 bases at J, with 12 bases in the middle. The CDR3 has 17 amino acids. The CDR3 region is CASSQDRRVSSYNEQFF. The DNA for the CDR3 is TGCGCCAGCAGCCAAGATCGCAGGGTCAGCTCCTACAATGAGCAGTTCTTC.

Ten or more counts support this clonotype. V gene TRBV5-5 combines with J gene TRBJ1-6, with D tentatively TRBD1 (5 bases). The germline V gene encodes CDR1 SGHKS and CDR2 YYEKEE (reference sequence). This CDR3 region has 16 residues. V lost 0 bases and J 3 bases, leaving 10 bases between the germline ends. The CDR3 region has the DNA TGTGCCAGCAGCTTGGACAGGCCAGACTATAATTCACCCCTCCACTTT. Residues: CASSLDRPDYNSPLHF.

This clonotype was seen repeatedly, ten times or more. This chain joins TRBV3-1 and TRBJ2-7; a weak D match, TRBD2 (6 bases). The ends were cut back, 3 bases at V and 2 bases at J, with 8 bases in the middle. The germline V gene has CDR1 LGHDT and CDR2 YNNKEL (reference sequence). The CDR3 is 13 residues long. This chain's CDR3 is CASSHGRPYEQYF. Written as DNA, the CDR3 is TGTGCCAGCAGCCACGGGAGACCCTACGAGCAGTACTTC.

For this clonotype: The junction departs from germline at one end; a sequencing error may be responsible. The chain joins TRBV20-1 to TRBJ2-5, with TRBD2 matching over 12 bases. CDR1 is DFQATT and CDR2 is SNEGSKA in the germline V gene (reference sequence). This CDR3 region has 16 residues. CDR3: CSARAGRLAGEGTQCF. CDR3 bases: TGCAGTGCTAGAGCTGGAAGACTAGCGGGAGAGGGGACCCAGTGCTTC.

The J gene is TRBJ2-1, the V gene TRBV2; 10 nucleotides match TRBD2. CDR3 length equals 16 residues. Germline V gene sequence: CDR1 SNHLY, CDR2 FYNNEI. With V trimmed by 9 bases and J by 5 bases, 13 bases remained unmatched. CDR3 in DNA: TGTGCCAGTGCCCCGTCGGGAGCGGGAGGGCACAATGAGCAGTTCTTC. Translating gives CASAPSGAGGHNEQFF. The full variable domain, completed using reference TRBV2 and TRBJ2-1, is EPEVTQTPSHQVTQMGQEVILRCVPISNHLYFYWYRQILGQKVEFLVSFYNNEISEKSEIFDDQFSVERPDGSNFTLKIRSTKLEDSAMYFCASAPSGAGGHNEQFFGPGTRLTVL.

The sample holds many counts of this clonotype. The V call is TRBV27, the J call TRBJ2-7; D is unclear. This CDR3 spans 14 amino acids. The germline gives CDR1 MNHEY, CDR2 SMNVEV (reference sequence). V was trimmed by 2 bases and J by 3 bases, leaving 11 bases between them. The chain's CDR3 is CASSLKGWGYEQYF. The CDR3 DNA reads TGTGCCAGCAGTTTAAAGGGTTGGGGCTACGAGCAGTACTTC.

This clonotype was detected ten times or more. The V and J genes are TRBV5-4 and TRBJ2-7; 12 bases fit TRBD2. Germline V gene lookup returns CDR1 SGHNT and CDR2 YYREEE (reference sequence). J lost 5 bases, V lost 1 base, and 7 bases had no gene match. There are 16 residues in the CDR3. As DNA, the CDR3 is TGTGCCAGCAGCTTGAGTGAAACTAGCGGGAGGCACGAGCAGTACTTC. It translates to CASSLSETSGRHEQYF.

Many counts were recorded for this clonotype. This sequence joins TRBV7-9 and TRBJ2-1, with D unclear. V was pared by 1 base and J by 12 bases, with 10 bases between. CDR3 size: 12 residues. Germline CDR1 and CDR2: SEHNR and FQNEAQ (reference sequence). DNA of the CDR3: TGTGCCAGCAGCTTAGGAGCTATCGGGCAGTTCTTC. It translates to CASSLGAIGQFF.

In its sample, this clonotype was seen many times. J is TRBJ2-7 and V is TRBV20-1; a weak D match, TRBD1 (6 bases). Trimming took off 3 bases at V and 4 bases at J, with 19 bases between the two ends. The CDR3 covers 15 residues. Per germline, CDR1 DFQATT and CDR2 SNEGSKA (reference sequence). The CDR3 DNA reads as TGCAGTGCTAGTGGATATACAGGGTTTGGGTACGAGCAGTACTTC. Its protein product is CSASGYTGFGYEQYF.

This clonotype was counted many times. The gene calls are TRBV7-6 and TRBJ2-5; unclear D gene. Trimming took 0 bases from V and 4 from J, leaving 12 bases between them. Germline V gene sequence: CDR1 SGHVS, CDR2 FNYEAQ. CDR3 length equals 15 residues. CDR3 DNA: TGTGCCAGCAGCTTAGCGCGGTTCCAGAGAGAGACCCAGTACTTC. Its translation is CASSLARFQRETQYF.

This clonotype was seen at least ten times. The chain combines TRBV12-5 with TRBJ2-1, with a possible D match to TRBD1 (6 bases). Trimming took off 7 bases at V and 8 bases at J, with 21 bases between the two ends. This CDR3 comprises 15 residues. CDR1 and CDR2 from the germline V gene are LGHNT and FRNRAP. CDR3 amino acids: CASALRWQGSDEQFF. CDR3 DNA: TGTGCTAGTGCCCTAAGGTGGCAGGGGAGCGATGAGCAGTTCTTC.

Of note for this clonotype: A much larger clone lies one base from this, so it may be a read error. The rearrangement links TRBV11-2 to TRBJ2-7; perhaps TRBD2 as D (5 bases). The CDR3 is 15 amino acids. CDR1 is SGHAT, CDR2 FQNNGV, per germline. Between the trimmed V and J ends, which lost 5 bases and 3 bases, there was a span of 17 bases. CDR3 in amino acids: CASSTRVVFSYEQYF. CDR3 sequence (DNA): TGTGCCAGCAGCACTAGGGTAGTGTTCAGCTACGAGCAGTACTTC.

This clonotype appeared a few times. The rearrangement uses TRBV19 and TRBJ2-5, with 8 nucleotides matching TRBD2. Trimming removed 6 bases from V and 2 bases from J; junction bases left unmatched: 11. Germline V lookup: CDR1 LNHDA, CDR2 SQIVND (reference sequence). The length of the CDR3 is 16 residues. CDR3 coding DNA: TGTGCCAGTAGCGGGGGGGGGAGGAGGGCTCAAGAGACCCAGTACTTC. It encodes CASSGGGRRAQETQYF.

The sample holds many counts of this clonotype. This chain uses TRBV19 with TRBJ1-2; D gene unclear. Per the germline V gene, CDR1 is LNHDA and CDR2 is SQIVND (reference sequence). This CDR3 region has 12 residues. V lost 6 bases and J lost 0, with 5 bases in between. The CDR3 here is CASRTSNYGYTF. In nucleotides, the CDR3 is TGTGCCAGTAGGACCTCTAACTATGGCTACACCTTC.

V usage is TRBV2 and J usage is TRBJ1-1; D gene ambiguous. From germline, CDR1 is SNHLY and CDR2 FYNNEI. With 2 bases removed from V and 8 bases from J, the gap between germline ends came to 12 bases. This CDR3 contains 13 residues. The CDR3 protein is CASSEYGESEAFF. The CDR3 bases are TGTGCCAGCAGTGAATACGGGGAGTCGGAAGCTTTCTTT.

The V gene is TRBV28, the J gene TRBJ2-7; D not certain. V dropped 7 bases and J dropped 2 bases, with 9 bases sitting between them. CDR3 size: 12 residues. CDR1 is MDHEN, CDR2 SYDVKM, per germline. CDR3 bases: TGTGCCAGCAAGACCCAACCCTACGAGCAGTACTTC. Amino acids: CASKTQPYEQYF. Supplemented by reference TRBV28 and TRBJ2-7, the full variable domain reads DVKVTQSSRYLVKRTGEKVFLECVQDMDHENMFWYRQDPGLGLRLIYFSYDVKMKEKGDIPEGYSVSREKKERFSLILESASTNQTSMYLCASKTQPYEQYFGPGTRLTVT.